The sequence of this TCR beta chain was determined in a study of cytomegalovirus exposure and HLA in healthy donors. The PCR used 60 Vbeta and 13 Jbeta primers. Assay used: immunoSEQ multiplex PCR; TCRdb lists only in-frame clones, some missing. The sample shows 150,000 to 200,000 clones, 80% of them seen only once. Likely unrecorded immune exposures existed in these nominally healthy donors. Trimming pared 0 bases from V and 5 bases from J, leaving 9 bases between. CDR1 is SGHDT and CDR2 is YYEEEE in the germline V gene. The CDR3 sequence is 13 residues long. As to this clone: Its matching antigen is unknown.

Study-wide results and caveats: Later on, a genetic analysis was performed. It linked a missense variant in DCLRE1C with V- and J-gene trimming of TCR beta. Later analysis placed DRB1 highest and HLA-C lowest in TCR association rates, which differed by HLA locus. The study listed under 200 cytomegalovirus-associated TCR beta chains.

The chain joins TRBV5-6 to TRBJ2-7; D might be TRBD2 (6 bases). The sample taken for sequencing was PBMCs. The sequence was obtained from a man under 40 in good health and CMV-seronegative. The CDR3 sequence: CASSLAGRDEQYF. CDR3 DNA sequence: TGTGCCAGCAGCTTGGCCGGGAGAGACGAGCAGTACTTC. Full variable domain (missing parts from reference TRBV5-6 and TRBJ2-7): DAGVTQSPTHLIKTRGQQVTLRCSPKSGHDTVSWYQQALGQGPQFIFQYYEEEERQRGNFPDRFSGHQFPNYSSELNVNALLLGDSALYLCASSLAGRDEQYFGPGTRLTVT.